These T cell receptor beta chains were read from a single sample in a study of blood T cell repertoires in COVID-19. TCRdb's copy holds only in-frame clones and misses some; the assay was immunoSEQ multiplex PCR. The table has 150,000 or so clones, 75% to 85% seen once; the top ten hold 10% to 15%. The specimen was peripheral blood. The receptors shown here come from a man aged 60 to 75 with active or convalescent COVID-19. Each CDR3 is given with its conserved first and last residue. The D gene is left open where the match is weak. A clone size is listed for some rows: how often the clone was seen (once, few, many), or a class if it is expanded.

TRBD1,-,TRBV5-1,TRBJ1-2,CASSSRQGANYGYTF,TGCGCCAGCAGCTCCCGACAGGGGGCCAACTATGGCTACACCTTC
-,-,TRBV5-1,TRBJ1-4,CASSTQGLEKLFF,TGCGCCAGCAGCACGCAGGGCCTTGAAAAACTGTTTTTT
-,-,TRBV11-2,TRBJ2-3,CASAGSGGEADTQYF,TGTGCCAGCGCGGGGTCGGGGGGCGAGGCGGATACGCAGTATTTT
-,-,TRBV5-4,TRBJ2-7,CASSLVGEPAYEQYF,TGTGCCAGCAGCTTGGTAGGGGAACCTGCCTACGAGCAGTACTTC
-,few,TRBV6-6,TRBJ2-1,CASRRLAYNEQFF,TGTGCCAGCAGACGACTAGCCTACAATGAGCAGTTCTTC
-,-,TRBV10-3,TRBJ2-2,CAISEFRGPGELFF,TGTGCCATCAGTGAGTTCAGGGGCCCCGGGGAGCTGTTTTTT
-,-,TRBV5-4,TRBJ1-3,CASSFGVDTIYF,TGTGCCAGCAGCTTCGGGGTGGACACCATATATTTT
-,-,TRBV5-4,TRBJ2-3,CASSLRIAASTDTQYF,TGTGCCAGCAGCTTGAGGATTGCGGCTAGCACAGATACGCAGTATTTT
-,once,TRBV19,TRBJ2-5,CASSPRVRETQYF,TGTGCCAGTAGCCCGAGGGTGAGGGAGACCCAGTACTTC
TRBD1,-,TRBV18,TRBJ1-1,CASSTGTGGEAFF,TGTGCCAGCTCAACCGGGACAGGGGGTGAAGCTTTCTTT
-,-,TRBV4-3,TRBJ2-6,CASSQDPYPRVPGANVLTF,TGCGCCAGCAGCCAAGATCCCTACCCCCGGGTTCCTGGGGCCAACGTCCTGACTTTC
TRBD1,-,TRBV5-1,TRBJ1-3,CASSPAQGRGSGNTIYF,TGCGCCAGCAGCCCGGCCCAGGGCAGGGGGTCTGGAAACACCATATATTTT
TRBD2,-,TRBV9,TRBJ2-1,CASSVTSDEQFF,TGTGCCAGCAGCGTTACTAGCGATGAGCAGTTCTTC
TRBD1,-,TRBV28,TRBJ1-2,CASSTYRGGKDGYTF,TGTGCCAGCAGTACCTACAGGGGGGGTAAGGATGGCTACACCTTC
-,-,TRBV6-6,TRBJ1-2,CASSYSPEIGNYGYTF,TGTGCCAGCAGTTACTCCCCGGAGATTGGGAACTATGGCTACACCTTC
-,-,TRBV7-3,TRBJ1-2,CASSLIIQGGNYGYTF,TGTGCCAGCAGCTTAATCATACAGGGAGGGAACTATGGCTACACCTTC
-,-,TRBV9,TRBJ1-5,CASSVDAGNQPQHF,TGTGCCAGCAGCGTAGACGCGGGCAATCAGCCCCAGCATTTT
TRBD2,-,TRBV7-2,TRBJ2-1,CASSPGGSSYNEQFF,TGTGCCAGCAGCCCCGGGGGGAGCTCCTACAATGAGCAGTTCTTC
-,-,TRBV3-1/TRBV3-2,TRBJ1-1,CASSLGVNTEAFF,TGTGCCAGCAGCCTCGGGGTGAACACTGAAGCTTTCTTT
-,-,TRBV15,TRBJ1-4,CATSRVRGVTNEKLFF,TGTGCCACCAGCAGAGTCAGGGGCGTAACTAATGAAAAACTGTTTTTT
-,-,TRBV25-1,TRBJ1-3,CASLPTGPSGNTIYF,TGTGCCAGCCTTCCGACAGGACCCTCTGGAAACACCATATATTTT
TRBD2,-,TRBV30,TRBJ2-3,CAWTAGLVLRAQYF,TGTGCCTGGACGGCGGGACTAGTACTGAGGGCGCAGTATTTT
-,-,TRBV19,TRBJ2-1,CASSAGLGGREQFF,TGTGCCAGTAGTGCGGGACTAGGGGGCCGGGAGCAGTTCTTC
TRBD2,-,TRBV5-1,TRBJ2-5,CASSGSGTRGETQYF,TGCGCCAGCAGCGGTAGCGGGACACGGGGAGAGACCCAGTACTTC
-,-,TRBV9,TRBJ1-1,CASSVSLNTEAFF,TGTGCCAGCAGCGTAAGCCTGAACACTGAAGCTTTCTTT
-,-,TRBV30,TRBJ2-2,CAWASGGPKLFF,TGTGCCTGGGCCTCGGGGGGCCCAAAGCTGTTTTTT
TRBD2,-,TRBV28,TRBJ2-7,CASSRHTSGGGEQYF,TGTGCCAGCAGTCGCCACACTTCCGGGGGAGGGGAGCAGTACTTC
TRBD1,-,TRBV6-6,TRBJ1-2,CASRTGGTNYGYTF,TGTGCCAGCAGAACAGGGGGCACTAACTATGGCTACACCTTC
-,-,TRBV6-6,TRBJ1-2,CASTLGGRGGYTF,TGTGCCAGCACCCTCGGGGGGCGTGGTGGCTACACCTTC
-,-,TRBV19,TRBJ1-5,CASSPTPGWTDQPQHF,TGTGCCAGTAGTCCGACACCGGGATGGACTGATCAGCCCCAGCATTTT
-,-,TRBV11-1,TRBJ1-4,CASSLRPSNEKLFF,TGTGCCAGCAGCTTGAGGCCGAGTAATGAAAAACTGTTTTTT
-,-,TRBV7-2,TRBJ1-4,CASSRSRSTNEKLFF,TGTGCCAGCAGCCGTTCGAGATCAACTAATGAAAAACTGTTTTTT
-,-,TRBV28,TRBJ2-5,CASSSPPGYQETQYF,TGTGCCAGCAGTTCCCCCCCGGGGTATCAAGAGACCCAGTACTTC
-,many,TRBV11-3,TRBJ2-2,CASSPVYGSENTGELFF,TGTGCCAGCAGCCCGGTCTACGGGAGCGAAAACACCGGGGAGCTGTTTTTT
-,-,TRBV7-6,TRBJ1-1,CASSLGHTNTEAFF,TGTGCCAGCAGCTTAGGACATACCAACACTGAAGCTTTCTTT
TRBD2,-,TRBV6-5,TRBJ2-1,CASSYSVQRGYNEQFF,TGTGCCAGCAGTTACTCGGTCCAGCGGGGCTACAATGAGCAGTTCTTC
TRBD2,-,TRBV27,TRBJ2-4,CASRGFGLAIQYF,TGTGCCAGCAGAGGCTTCGGACTAGCGATTCAGTACTTC
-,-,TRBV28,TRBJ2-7,CASSGGGGASYEQYF,TGTGCCAGCAGCGGGGGAGGGGGTGCCTCCTACGAGCAGTACTTC
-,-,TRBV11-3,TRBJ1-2,CASSLDGTGNYGYTF,TGTGCCAGCAGCTTAGACGGTACCGGGAACTATGGCTACACCTTC
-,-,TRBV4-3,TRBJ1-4,CASSQEGQGGEKLFF,TGCGCCAGCAGCCAAGAAGGTCAGGGTGGTGAAAAACTGTTTTTT
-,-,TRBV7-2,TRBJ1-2,CASSLRDSFSLNYGYTF,TGTGCCAGCAGCTTAAGAGACAGTTTTTCCCTCAACTATGGCTACACCTTC
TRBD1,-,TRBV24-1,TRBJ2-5,CATSEPTGKTQYF,TGTGCCACCAGTGAGCCGACAGGGAAGACCCAGTACTTC
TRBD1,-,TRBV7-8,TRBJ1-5,CASSLVRTGNQPQHF,TGTGCCAGCAGCTTAGTAAGGACAGGGAATCAGCCCCAGCATTTT
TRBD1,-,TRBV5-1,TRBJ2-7,CASRTGEMNEQYF,TGCGCCAGCAGGACAGGGGAAATGAACGAGCAGTACTTC
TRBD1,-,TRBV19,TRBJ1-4,CASSADRGNHGKLFF,TGTGCCAGTAGTGCCGACAGGGGGAATCACGGAAAACTGTTTTTT
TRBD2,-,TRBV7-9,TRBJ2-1,CASSSGTSGSSYNEQFF,TGTGCCAGCAGCTCAGGGACTAGCGGGAGCTCCTACAATGAGCAGTTCTTC
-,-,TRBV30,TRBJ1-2,CAWSARDYGYTF,TGTGCCTGGAGTGCCCGGGACTATGGCTACACCTTC
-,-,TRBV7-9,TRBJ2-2,CASSVTGTTNTGELFF,TGTGCCAGCAGCGTTACCGGGACAACGAACACCGGGGAGCTGTTTTTT
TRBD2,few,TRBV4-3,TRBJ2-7,CASSQDSIGGRASEQYF,TGCGCCAGCAGCCAAGATAGTATTGGCGGGAGGGCCTCCGAGCAGTACTTC
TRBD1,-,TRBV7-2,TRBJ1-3,CASSSRTGNQNTIYF,TGTGCCAGCAGCTCGCGGACAGGGAATCAAAACACCATATATTTT
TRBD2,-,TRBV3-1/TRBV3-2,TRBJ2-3,CASSQDLGLATDTQYF,TGTGCCAGCAGCCAAGATTTGGGACTAGCGACAGATACGCAGTATTTT
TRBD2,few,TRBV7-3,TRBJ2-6,CASSSRGGPSGANVLTF,TGTGCCAGCAGCTCACGGGGGGGCCCCTCTGGGGCCAACGTCCTGACTTTC
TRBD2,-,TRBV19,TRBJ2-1,CASSMGGSQIEQFF,TGTGCCAGTAGTATGGGCGGGAGTCAGATTGAGCAGTTCTTC
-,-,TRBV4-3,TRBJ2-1,CASSQDQGGYNEQFF,TGCGCCAGCAGCCAAGACCAGGGGGGCTACAATGAGCAGTTCTTC
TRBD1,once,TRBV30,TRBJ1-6,CAWSLRGTYNSPLHF,TGTGCCTGGAGCCTCAGGGGGACCTATAATTCACCCCTCCACTTT
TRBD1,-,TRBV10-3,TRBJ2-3,CAISVGTGSDTQYF,TGTGCCATCAGTGTAGGGACAGGATCAGATACGCAGTATTTT
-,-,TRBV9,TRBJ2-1,CASSVLGGNEQFF,TGTGCCAGCAGCGTTCTAGGAGGAAATGAGCAGTTCTTC
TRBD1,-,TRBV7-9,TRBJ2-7,CASSLAMTGPEQYF,TGTGCCAGCAGCTTAGCTATGACAGGGCCCGAGCAGTACTTC
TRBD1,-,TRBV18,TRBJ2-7,CASSPPGQIYEQYF,TGTGCCAGCTCACCACCGGGACAGATCTACGAGCAGTACTTC
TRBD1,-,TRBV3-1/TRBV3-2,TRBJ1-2,CASSQGRGSVGYTF,TGTGCCAGCAGCCAAGGCAGGGGGAGCGTTGGCTACACCTTC